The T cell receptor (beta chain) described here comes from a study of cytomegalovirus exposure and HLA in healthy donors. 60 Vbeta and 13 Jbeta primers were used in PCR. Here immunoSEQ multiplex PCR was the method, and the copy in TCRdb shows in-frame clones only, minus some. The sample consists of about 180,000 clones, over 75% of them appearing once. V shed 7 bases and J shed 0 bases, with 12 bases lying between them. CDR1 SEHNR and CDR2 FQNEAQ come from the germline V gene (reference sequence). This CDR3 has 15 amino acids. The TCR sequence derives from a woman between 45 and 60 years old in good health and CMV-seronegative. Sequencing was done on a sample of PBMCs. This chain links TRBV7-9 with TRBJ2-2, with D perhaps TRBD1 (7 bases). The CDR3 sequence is CASNSGGSNTGELFF. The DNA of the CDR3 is TGTGCCAGCAACTCAGGGGGGTCGAACACCGGGGAGCTGTTTTTT.